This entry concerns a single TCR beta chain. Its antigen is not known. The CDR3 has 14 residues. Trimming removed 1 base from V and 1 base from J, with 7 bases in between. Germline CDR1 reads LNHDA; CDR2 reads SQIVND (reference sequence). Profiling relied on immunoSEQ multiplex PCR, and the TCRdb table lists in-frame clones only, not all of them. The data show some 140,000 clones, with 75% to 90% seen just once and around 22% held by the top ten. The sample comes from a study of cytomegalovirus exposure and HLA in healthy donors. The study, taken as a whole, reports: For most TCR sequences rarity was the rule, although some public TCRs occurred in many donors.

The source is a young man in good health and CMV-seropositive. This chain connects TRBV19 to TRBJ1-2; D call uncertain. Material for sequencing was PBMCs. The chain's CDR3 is CASSIAGLNYGYTF. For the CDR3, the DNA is TGTGCCAGTAGTATAGCTGGCCTTAACTATGGCTACACCTTC.